The clone carrying this T cell receptor beta chain was detected once. Its antigen is currently unknown. This sample stems from a study of cytomegalovirus exposure and HLA in healthy donors. The wider study: One earlier analysis, a look at about 179 million T cells, found fewer than 140 million unique TCR beta sequences.

Trimming removed 4 bases from V and 4 bases from J; junction bases left unmatched: 8. The CDR3 contains 15 residues. CDR1 is SGHRS, CDR2 YFSETQ, per germline. PCR amplification relied on 60 Vbeta primers (plus 13 Jbeta primers). TCRdb keeps only in-frame clones here, not all; method: immunoSEQ multiplex PCR. The repertoire has some 170,000 clones, approximately 75% of them found once; the top ten carry 1.5% to 2%. Notes on the study in general: In a later analysis, HLA-associated beta chains showed higher expansion and lower generation probabilities than comparable chains.

The sequence derives from a woman in her late teens or twenties in good health and CMV-seronegative. Sequencing was performed on PBMCs. The chain combines TRBV5-1 with TRBJ1-1, with 9 nucleotides matching TRBD1. The CDR3 loop reads CASSKDRTGATEAFF. CDR3 bases: TGCGCCAGCAGCAAAGACCGGACAGGGGCCACTGAAGCTTTCTTT.